A single sample gave rise to the 27 T cell receptor beta chains below, sequenced in a study of Tregs in tolerant kidney transplant recipients. Sequencing was performed with immunoSEQ multiplex PCR; in TCRdb, only in-frame clones are kept and a portion is missing. The sample holds fewer than 80,000 clones, about 98% seen once. Sequencing used Tregs from blood, obtained before the transplant. These receptors came from a human donor who received a combined kidney and bone marrow transplant.

CDR3 loop: CASSLRQAGTGNNEQFF. The CDR3 DNA reads as TGCGCCAGCAGCTTAAGACAAGCCGGGACAGGGAACAATGAGCAGTTCTTC. This rearrangement joins TRBV5-1 to TRBJ2-1, with 9 nucleotides matching TRBD1. The CDR3 totals 17 residues. Per germline, CDR1 SGHRS and CDR2 YFSETQ. V shed 2 bases, J shed 5 bases, and the junction held 11 bases outside the gene matches.

The CDR3 DNA sequence: TGTGCCAGCACCCCCGGGACAGGCGGCTACGAGCAGTACTTC. Encoded protein: CASTPGTGGYEQYF. The chain recombines TRBV2 with TRBJ2-7; the match to TRBD1 covers 8 bases. The J segment lost 3 bases and the V segment lost 7 bases, leaving 8 bases of the junction unmatched. The CDR3 is 14 amino acids. Germline V lookup: CDR1 SNHLY, CDR2 FYNNEI.

This clone was picked up one time. This rearrangement joins TRBV6-5 to TRBJ2-3; the match to TRBD1 covers 7 bases. V lost 6 bases, J lost 6 bases, and 9 bases stayed unmatched. Per germline, CDR1 MNHEY and CDR2 SVGAGI. The CDR3 length is 14 residues. CDR3 DNA: TGTGCCAGCAGCACCCGGACAGGCTCGGATACGCAGTATTTT. Translated, it gives CASSTRTGSDTQYF.

This CDR3 reads CASSPPARMNTEAFF. The CDR3, as DNA: TGTGCCAGCTCACCACCGGCTCGCATGAACACTGAAGCTTTCTTT. The chain couples TRBV18 to TRBJ1-1; D uncertain. Germline V CDR1 and CDR2: KGHSH, LQKENI. Trimming cost V 0 bases and J 0 bases, with 8 bases left between them. CDR3 length: 15 amino acids.

This rearrangement joins TRBV6-5 to TRBJ2-3; D call uncertain. Germline CDR1 MNHEY, CDR2 SVGAGI. With 1 base removed from V and 1 base from J, the gap between germline ends came to 9 bases. This CDR3 comprises 15 residues. The CDR3 DNA reads as TGTGCCAGCAGTTACTTTCCTCGGGGCACAGATACGCAGTATTTT. It translates to CASSYFPRGTDTQYF.

V is TRBV7-9 and J is TRBJ2-7; 7 bases map to TRBD2. Germline lookup yields CDR1 SEHNR and CDR2 FQNEAQ (reference sequence). This CDR3 region has 14 residues. Trimming cost V 10 bases and J 0 bases; bases outside gene matches: 9. CDR3 DNA sequence: TGTGCCACTAGCGGAGGGACGAGCTCCTACGAGCAGTACTTC. As protein: CATSGGTSSYEQYF.

V and J are TRBV23-1 and TRBJ1-1; D is ambiguous. TRBV23-1 is filed as an ORF, its function uncertain. V was clipped by 2 bases and J by 4 bases, with 14 bases between them. The CDR3 is 15 residues long. The CDR3 loop reads CASSQHNYKITEAFF. CDR3 nucleotides: TGCGCCAGCAGTCAACACAACTATAAGATCACTGAAGCTTTCTTT.

The chain combines TRBV7-3 with TRBJ2-3; 10 nucleotides line up with TRBD2. Trimming cost V 5 bases and J 0 bases; bases outside gene matches: 8. The CDR3 has 17 amino acids. Germline values: CDR1 SGHTA, CDR2 FQGTGA. Here the CDR3 DNA reads TGTGCCAGCAGCCCCGCCGGGACTAGCGTAAGCACAGATACGCAGTATTTT. Protein sequence: CASSPAGTSVSTDTQYF.

CDR3 amino acids: CASSQSRDNQPNTGELFF. CDR3 sequence (DNA): TGCGCCAGCAGTCAATCGAGGGACAATCAACCGAACACCGGGGAGCTGTTTTTT. The chain recombines TRBV23-1 with TRBJ2-2, with a possible D match to TRBD1 (6 bases). TRBV23-1 is placed among ORFs of uncertain function. V dropped 0 bases and J dropped 0 bases, with 14 bases sitting between them. This CDR3 region has 18 residues.

The genes are TRBV13 and TRBJ2-3, with TRBD2 matching 8 bases. CDR1 is PRHDT and CDR2 is FYEKMQ in the germline V gene (reference sequence). The V gene end was trimmed by 5 bases and the J gene end by 4 bases; junction bases not matched to a gene: 11. The CDR3 consists of 16 residues. The CDR3 loop is CASSLGVAGPADTQYF. CDR3 DNA: TGTGCCAGCAGCCTTGGAGTAGCGGGGCCGGCAGATACGCAGTATTTT.

The chain uses TRBV5-1 and TRBJ2-1, with TRBD2 matching 9 bases. CDR1 and CDR2 from the germline V gene are SGHRS and YFSETQ. This CDR3 spans 16 amino acids. The ends lost 0 bases at V and 7 bases at J; junction bases unmatched: 8. CDR3 region: CASSLDSGRFKNEQFF. CDR3 in DNA: TGCGCCAGCAGCTTGGATAGCGGGAGATTTAAGAATGAGCAGTTCTTC.

This clone was recorded once. A junction boundary mismatches the germline segment, possibly from a read error. The chain is built from TRBV7-2 and TRBJ2-3, with 7 bases that match TRBD2. The CDR3 is 17 residues long. CDR1 and CDR2 from the germline V gene are SGHTA and FQGNSA. This CDR3 reads CASSPRIGTTSTDTQYF. The CDR3 DNA reads TGTGCCAGCAGCCCCCGGATCGGGACTACTAGCACAGATACACAGTATTTT.

Only one count was recorded for this clone. V usage is TRBV2 and J usage is TRBJ2-7, with 8 positions matching TRBD2. The CDR3 sequence is 12 residues long. Germline CDR1 reads SNHLY; CDR2 reads FYNNEI. V was clipped by 6 bases and J by 4 bases; unmatched bases: 2. The DNA for the CDR3 is TGTGCCAGCAGCCAGCGGGGGTACGAGCAGTACTTC. Translating it yields CASSQRGYEQYF. Combining the CDR3 with reference TRBV2 and TRBJ2-7 gives the whole variable domain EPEVTQTPSHQVTQMGQEVILRCVPISNHLYFYWYRQILGQKVEFLVSFYNNEISEKSEIFDDQFSVERPDGSNFTLKIRSTKLEDSAMYFCASSQRGYEQYFGPGTRLTVT.

The V gene is TRBV11-2, the J gene TRBJ2-5; 7 bases are shared with TRBD2. The V gene's germline CDR1 is SGHAT and CDR2 FQNNGV. The junction had 13 bases not matched to a gene; V was cut back by 4 bases and J by 2 bases. CDR3 length: 17 residues. The CDR3 loop reads CASSSTGWAGAQETQYF. CDR3 DNA sequence: TGTGCCAGCAGCTCTACGGGCTGGGCGGGAGCTCAAGAGACCCAGTACTTC. Based on the CDR3 plus reference TRBV11-2 and TRBJ2-5, the full variable domain is EAGVAQSPRYKIIEKRQSVAFWCNPISGHATLYWYQQILGQGPKLLIQFQNNGVVDDSQLPKDRFSAERLKGVDSTLKIQPAKLEDSAVYLCASSSTGWAGAQETQYFGPGTRLLVL.

The J gene is TRBJ2-2, the V gene TRBV7-6; a weak D match, TRBD2 (5 bases). The CDR3 extends over 13 amino acids. V was pared by 4 bases and J by 4 bases, with 7 bases between. CDR1 is SGHVS, CDR2 FNYEAQ, per germline. The CDR3 DNA reads TGTGCCAGCAGCTCTACTAGCACCGGGGAGCTGTTTTTT. Translation gives CASSSTSTGELFF.

The chain combines TRBV28 with TRBJ2-7; 8 nucleotides align to TRBD1. V was pared by 3 bases and J by 4 bases, with 8 bases of the junction left unmatched. This CDR3 is 15 amino acids long. Germline lookup yields CDR1 MDHEN and CDR2 SYDVKM. The CDR3 DNA follows: TGTGCCAGCAGTTTTAACAGGGGGGTTAGGTACGAGCAGTACTTC. This sequence encodes CASSFNRGVRYEQYF.

The rearrangement joins TRBV9 to TRBJ1-2; 8 bases are shared with TRBD1. The CDR3 spans 14 residues. The ends lost 2 bases at V and 4 bases at J; junction bases unmatched: 4. The germline V gene encodes CDR1 SGDLS and CDR2 YYNGEE. Here the CDR3 reads CASSVRQGSYGYTF. The CDR3 DNA follows: TGTGCCAGCAGCGTTAGACAGGGGAGCTATGGCTACACCTTC.

The chain has TRBV4-1 and TRBJ1-5; tentative D call: TRBD1 (6 bases). There are 15 residues in the CDR3. Germline-derived CDR1 and CDR2 are MGHRA and YSYEKL. V dropped 4 bases and J dropped 2 bases, with 12 bases sitting between them. DNA for the CDR3: TGCGCCAGCAGCCCAGGGACAAGGGGCAATCAGCCCCAGCATTTT. This codes for CASSPGTRGNQPQHF.

The sample holds one count of this clone. The chain has TRBV7-2 and TRBJ2-7; D is unresolved. Germline loops: CDR1 SGHTA, CDR2 FQGNSA. The CDR3 runs 11 residues. V lost 2 bases to trimming and J lost 4 bases, with 3 bases between them. The CDR3 DNA reads TGTGCCAGCAGCTTATATTACGAGCAGTACTTC. Translating gives CASSLYYEQYF.

V is TRBV7-8 and J is TRBJ1-1; D not resolved. Looked up from germline, CDR1 is SGHVS and CDR2 is FQNEAQ. The CDR3 is made up of 13 amino acids. Between the trimmed V and J ends, which lost 5 bases and 1 base, there was a span of 8 bases. CDR3 nucleotides: TGTGCCAGCAGCCTTAGTGGGAACACTGAAGCTTTCTTT. Its protein product is CASSLSGNTEAFF.

J is TRBJ2-4 and V is TRBV6-6; a weak D match, TRBD2 (5 bases). The CDR3 runs to 16 residues. Germline lookup yields CDR1 MNHNY and CDR2 SVGAGI (reference sequence). V shed 4 bases and J shed 0 bases, with 13 bases lying between them. As DNA, the CDR3 is TGTGCCAGCAGTTCCGGGATTTTACTAGCCAAAAACATTCAGTACTTC. Encoded protein: CASSSGILLAKNIQYF.

This chain joins TRBV5-6 and TRBJ2-7; 7 nucleotides agree with TRBD1. The length of the CDR3 is 13 residues. The V and J ends lost 3 bases and 6 bases, in that order; junction bases with no gene match: 6. CDR1 and CDR2 from the germline V gene are SGHDT and YYEEEE. The CDR3 region has the DNA TGTGCCAGCAGCTGGGTTACAGGGGTCGAGCAGTACTTC. It codes for CASSWVTGVEQYF.

The chain uses TRBV5-4 and TRBJ2-3, with a tentative D call TRBD2 (5 bases). Germline V gene data show CDR1 as SGHNT and CDR2 as YYREEE (reference sequence). The CDR3 is made up of 17 amino acids. The ends were cut back, 1 base at V and 6 bases at J, with 21 bases in the middle. CDR3 DNA: TGTGCCAGCAGCTTGCGGGCTGGGAATCTCCCGGGGGATACGCAGTATTTT. This translates into CASSLRAGNLPGDTQYF.

The CDR3 reads CSALKGGGNNEQFF. In nucleotides, the CDR3 is TGCAGCGCCCTGAAGGGCGGGGGAAACAATGAGCAGTTCTTC. The rearrangement uses TRBV29-1 and TRBJ2-1, with 7 bases matching TRBD2. Germline V gene data show CDR1 as SQVTM and CDR2 as ANQGSEA. This CDR3 is 14 amino acids long. V trimming: 7 bases; J trimming: 5 bases; junction bases outside the gene matches: 11.

CDR3 protein: CASSQVLRGPEKLFF. The CDR3 nucleotides are TGTGCCAGCAGCCAAGTTCTCAGGGGGCCTGAAAAACTGTTTTTT. The chain is built from TRBV4-2 and TRBJ1-4; 8 bases are a match to TRBD1. Germline CDR1 and CDR2: LGHNA and YNFKEQ. The V segment lost 1 base and the J segment 7 bases; nucleotides outside the gene matches: 5. The CDR3 totals 15 residues.

The chain combines TRBV5-4 with TRBJ2-3; 7 nucleotides line up with TRBD2. This CDR3 contains 15 residues. The germline V gene has CDR1 SGHNT and CDR2 YYREEE (reference sequence). Trimming took 0 bases from V and 2 from J; bases not matched to a gene: 3. CDR3 bases: TGTGCCAGCAGCTTGGTGCAGCGGGACACAGATACGCAGTATTTT. Translating it yields CASSLVQRDTDTQYF.

The chain links TRBV14 to TRBJ2-2; a possible D gene is TRBD1 (6 bases). Germline CDR1 reads SGHDN; CDR2 reads FVKESK. This CDR3 has 16 amino acids. Between the trimmed V and J ends, which lost 1 base and 4 bases, there was a span of 13 bases. The CDR3 protein is CASSQGVRGTTGELFF. The CDR3 region has the DNA TGTGCCAGCAGCCAAGGGGTCAGGGGCACCACCGGGGAGCTGTTTTTT.